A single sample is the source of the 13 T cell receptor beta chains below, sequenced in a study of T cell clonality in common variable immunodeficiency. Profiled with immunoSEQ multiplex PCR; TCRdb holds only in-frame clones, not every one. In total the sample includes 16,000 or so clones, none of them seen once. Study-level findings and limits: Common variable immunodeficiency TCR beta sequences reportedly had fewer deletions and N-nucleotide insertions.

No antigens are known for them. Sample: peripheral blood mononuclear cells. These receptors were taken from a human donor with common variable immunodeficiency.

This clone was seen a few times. Partial CDR3 DNA: TGTGCCTGGAGTACCGGGACAGGAGACACTGAA. This sequence encodes CAWSTGTGDTE. The CDR3 in its entirety is CAWSTGTGDTEAFF. The chain recombines TRBV30 with TRBJ1-1, with 8 bases lining up with TRBD1. The sequence runs out 3 residues before the end of the CDR3; the remainder is reconstructed from the germline J gene. V was clipped by 2 bases and J by 3 bases; unmatched bases: 5. The CDR3 is 14 residues long. In germline, CDR1 is GTSNPN, CDR2 SVGIG (reference sequence).

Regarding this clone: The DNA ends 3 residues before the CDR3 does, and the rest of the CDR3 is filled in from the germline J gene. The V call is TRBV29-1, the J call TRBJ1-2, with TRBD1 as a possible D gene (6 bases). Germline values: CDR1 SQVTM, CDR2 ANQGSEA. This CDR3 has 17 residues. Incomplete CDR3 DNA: TGCAGCGTTGAAGAAGTTGACAGGATCTACGGTTTGGGGGGC. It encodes CSVEEVDRIYGLGG. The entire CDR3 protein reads CSVEEVDRIYGLGGYTF.

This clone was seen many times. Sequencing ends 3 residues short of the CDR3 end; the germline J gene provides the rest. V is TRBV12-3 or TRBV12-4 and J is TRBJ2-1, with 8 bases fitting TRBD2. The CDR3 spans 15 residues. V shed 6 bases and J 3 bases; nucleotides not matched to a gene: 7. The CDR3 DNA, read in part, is TGTGCCAGCAGCATCCAAGGGACTAGCTACAATGAG. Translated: CASSIQGTSYNE. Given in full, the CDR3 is CASSIQGTSYNEQFF.

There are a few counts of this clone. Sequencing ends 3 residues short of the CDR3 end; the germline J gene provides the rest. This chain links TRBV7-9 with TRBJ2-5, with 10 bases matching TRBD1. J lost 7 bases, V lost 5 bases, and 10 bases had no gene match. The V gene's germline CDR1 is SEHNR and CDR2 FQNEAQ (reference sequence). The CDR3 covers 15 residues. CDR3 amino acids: CASSPIGQGGRTQYF. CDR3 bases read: TGTGCCAGCAGCCCCATCGGACAGGGGGGAAGGACC.

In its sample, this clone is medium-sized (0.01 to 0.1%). The CDR3 is CSARMNRGRPSTDTQYF. The part of the CDR3 DNA that was read is TGCAGTGCTAGGATGAACAGGGGGCGCCCAAGCACAGATACG. The gene calls are TRBV20-1 and TRBJ2-3; 9 bases align to TRBD1. Read sequence stops 3 residues before the CDR3 end, and the germline J gene provides the missing end. Trimming took 3 bases from V and 0 from J; bases not matched to a gene: 10. CDR3 size: 17 residues. Per the germline V gene, CDR1 is DFQATT and CDR2 is SNEGSKA (reference sequence).

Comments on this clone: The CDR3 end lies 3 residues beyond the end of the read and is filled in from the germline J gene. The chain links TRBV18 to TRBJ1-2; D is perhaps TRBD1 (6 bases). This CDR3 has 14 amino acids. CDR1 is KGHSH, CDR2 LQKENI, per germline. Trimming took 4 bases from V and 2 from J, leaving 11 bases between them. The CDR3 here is CASSLNRENYGYTF. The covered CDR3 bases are TGTGCCAGCTCACTAAACAGGGAAAACTATGGC.

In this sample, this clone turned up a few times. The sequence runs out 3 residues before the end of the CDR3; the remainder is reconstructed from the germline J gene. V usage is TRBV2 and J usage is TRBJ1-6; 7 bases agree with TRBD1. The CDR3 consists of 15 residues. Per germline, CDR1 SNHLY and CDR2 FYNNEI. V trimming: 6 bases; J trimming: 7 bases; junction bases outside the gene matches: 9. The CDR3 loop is CASSPLGGRNSPLHF. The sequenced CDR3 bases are TGTGCCAGCAGCCCTCTAGGGGGCCGGAATTCACCC. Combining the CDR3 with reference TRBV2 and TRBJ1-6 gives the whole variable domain EPEVTQTPSHQVTQMGQEVILRCVPISNHLYFYWYRQILGQKVEFLVSFYNNEISEKSEIFDDQFSVERPDGSNFTLKIRSTKLEDSAMYFCASSPLGGRNSPLHFGNGTRLTVT.

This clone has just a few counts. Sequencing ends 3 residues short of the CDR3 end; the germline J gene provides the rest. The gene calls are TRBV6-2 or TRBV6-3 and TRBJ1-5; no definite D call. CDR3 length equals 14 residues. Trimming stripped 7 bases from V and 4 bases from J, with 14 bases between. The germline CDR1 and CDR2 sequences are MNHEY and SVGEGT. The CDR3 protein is CASTNEGRNQPQHF. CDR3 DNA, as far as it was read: TGTGCCAGCACCAACGAGGGCAGAAATCAGCCC.

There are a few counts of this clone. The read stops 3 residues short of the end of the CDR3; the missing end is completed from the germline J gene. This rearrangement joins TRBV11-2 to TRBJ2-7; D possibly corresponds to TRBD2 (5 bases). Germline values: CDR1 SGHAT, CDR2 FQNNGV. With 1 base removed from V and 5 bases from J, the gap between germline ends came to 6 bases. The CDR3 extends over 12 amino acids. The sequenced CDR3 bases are TGTGCCAGCAGCTTAGTCGGGGACGAG. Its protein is CASSLVGDE. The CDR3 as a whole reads CASSLVGDEQYF.

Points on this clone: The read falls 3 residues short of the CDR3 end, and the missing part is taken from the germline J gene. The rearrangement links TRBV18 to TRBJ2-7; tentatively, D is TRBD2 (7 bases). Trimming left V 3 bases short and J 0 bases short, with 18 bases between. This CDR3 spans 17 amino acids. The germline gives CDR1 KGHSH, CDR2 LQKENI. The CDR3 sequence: CASSPFNGGPVSYEQYF. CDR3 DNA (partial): TGTGCCAGCTCACCCTTTAACGGGGGGCCGGTCTCCTACGAG.

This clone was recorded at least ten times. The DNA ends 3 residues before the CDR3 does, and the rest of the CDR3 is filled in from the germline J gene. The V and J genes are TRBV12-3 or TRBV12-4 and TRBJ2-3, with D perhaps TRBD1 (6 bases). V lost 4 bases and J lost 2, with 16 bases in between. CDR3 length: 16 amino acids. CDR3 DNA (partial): TGTGCCAGCAGTTCTCAGGCCAGGGGCTACACAGATACG. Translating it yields CASSSQARGYTDT. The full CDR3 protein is CASSSQARGYTDTQYF.

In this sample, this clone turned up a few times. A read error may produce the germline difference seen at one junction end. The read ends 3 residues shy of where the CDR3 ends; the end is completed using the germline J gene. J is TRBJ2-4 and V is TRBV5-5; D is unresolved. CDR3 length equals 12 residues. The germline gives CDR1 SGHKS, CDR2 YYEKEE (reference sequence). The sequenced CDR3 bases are TGTGCCAGCACCTTGGGCGCAAACATT. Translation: CASTLGANI. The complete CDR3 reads CASTLGANIQYF. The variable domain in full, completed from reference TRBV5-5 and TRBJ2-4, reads DAGVTQSPTHLIKTRGQQVTLRCSPISGHKSVSWYQQVLGQGPQFIFQYYEKEERGRGNFPDRFSARQFPNYSSELNVNALLLGDSALYLCASTLGANIQYFGAGTRLSVL.

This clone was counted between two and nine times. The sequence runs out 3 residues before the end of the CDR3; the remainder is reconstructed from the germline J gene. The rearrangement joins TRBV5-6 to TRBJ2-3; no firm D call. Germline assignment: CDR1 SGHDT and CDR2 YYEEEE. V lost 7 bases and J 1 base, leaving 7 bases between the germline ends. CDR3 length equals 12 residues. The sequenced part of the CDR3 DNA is TGTGCCAGCTCCCCGGGCACAGATACG. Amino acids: CASSPGTDT. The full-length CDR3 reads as CASSPGTDTQYF.